This T cell receptor (beta chain) is drawn from a study of spatial heterogeneity in lung cancer. General study results and limits: One measure, the expanded intratumoral alpha and beta TCR count, tracked tumor mutation counts.

Germline values: CDR1 KGHDR, CDR2 SFDVKD. The CDR3 is 13 residues long. V lost 0 bases, J lost 7 bases, and 9 bases lay in between. As concerns this clonotype: Its cognate antigen is unknown.

Regarding time point: sample taken at primary tumor resection. The study sequenced unsorted whole RNA from tumor, nontumor lung or frozen PBMC. TCRdb reprocessed the 5' RACE reads via MiXCR and lists one record per CDR3 protein. Of approximately 4,600 distinct CDR3 sequences in the sample, over 5% were seen once. The chain recombines TRBV24-1 with TRBJ2-7, with D uncertain. The starting material was lung tumor tissue, obtained at surgery. The clonotype comes from a male donor with early-stage non-small cell lung cancer. Here the CDR3 reads CATSDLFSGEQYF. CDR3 in DNA: TGTGCCACCAGTGATTTGTTTTCGGGTGAGCAGTACTTC.